These T cell receptor beta chains were read from a single sample in a study of T cells in Graves' hyperthyroidism and ophthalmopathy. A single record per CDR3 protein comes from TCRdb applying MiXCR to the multiplex PCR reads. The sample includes about 690,000 distinct CDR3 sequences, roughly 17% of them seen just once. The sequenced sample consisted of blood. The receptors here all came from a man aged 50 to 59 with Graves' hyperthyroidism. Both conserved end residues are part of each CDR3. A D gene is named only where the DNA matches it firmly. Some rows mark clone size as missing; the rest say once, few, many or name a class of expanded clone.

size: many
D: TRBD2
V: TRBV5-1
J: TRBJ2-1
DNA: TGCGCCAGCAGCTTGCTAGCGGGAAGCACCCTCAATGAGCAGTTCTTC
CDR3: CASSLLAGSTLNEQFF

size: few
D: .
V: TRBV19
J: TRBJ2-7
DNA: TGTGCCAGTAGTATGGGGCAGGGTCCCTACGAGCAGTACTTC
CDR3: CASSMGQGPYEQYF

size: few
D: TRBD1
V: TRBV7-2
J: TRBJ1-2
DNA: TGTGCCAGCAGTCAAACGACCGGGACAACAGGGGGGATTGGCTATGGCTACACCTTC
CDR3: CASSQTTGTTGGIGYGYTF

size: .
D: .
V: TRBV15
J: TRBJ1-1
DNA: TGTGCCACCAGCCCCCGACAGGAGGTGACTGAAGCTTTCTTT
CDR3: CATSPRQEVTEAFF

size: many
D: .
V: TRBV28
J: TRBJ1-2
DNA: TGTGCCAGCAGTTTGCGGGGTTCCATTTATGGCTACACCTTC
CDR3: CASSLRGSIYGYTF

size: .
D: TRBD2
V: TRBV2
J: TRBJ2-1
DNA: TGTGCCAGCAGCGGGGGACTAGCGGGACTAAATGAGCAGTTCTTC
CDR3: CASSGGLAGLNEQFF

size: .
D: .
V: TRBV24-1
J: TRBJ2-3
DNA: TGTGCCACCAGTGACGGGTCAGGGGCGAACACAGATACGCAGTATTTT
CDR3: CATSDGSGANTDTQYF

size: many
D: TRBD1
V: TRBV20-1
J: TRBJ1-6
DNA: TGCAGTGCTAGAGATATACAGACAGGGAAGTCACCCCTCCACTTT
CDR3: CSARDIQTGKSPLHF

size: few
D: .
V: TRBV7-9
J: TRBJ2-5
DNA: TGTGCCAGCAGCGCAGGAGAGGGGACCCAGTACTTC
CDR3: CASSAGEGTQYF

size: many
D: TRBD2
V: TRBV11-2
J: TRBJ2-1
DNA: TGTGCCAGCAGCTCCCTAGCGGGATCTGTGGATGAGCAGTTCTTC
CDR3: CASSSLAGSVDEQFF

size: .
D: TRBD1
V: TRBV11-2
J: TRBJ1-2
DNA: TGTGCCAGCAGCTCGTACAGGGGGCGGGAGTCCTATGGCTACACCTTC
CDR3: CASSSYRGRESYGYTF

size: .
D: .
V: TRBV18
J: TRBJ2-1
DNA: TGTGCCAGCTCACCACTGGAAGGGGTATCGTACAATGAGCAGTTCTTC
CDR3: CASSPLEGVSYNEQFF

size: .
D: .
V: TRBV20-1
J: TRBJ2-7
DNA: TGCAGTGCCAGGGTTGCGGCTGGGGCGGACGAGCAGTACTTC
CDR3: CSARVAAGADEQYF

size: .
D: TRBD1
V: TRBV19
J: TRBJ1-5
DNA: TGTGCCAGTAGTATGGGGACAGGGGGACAGCCCCAGCATTTT
CDR3: CASSMGTGGQPQHF

size: few
D: TRBD2
V: TRBV5-1
J: TRBJ2-1
DNA: TGCGCCAGCAGCCCCGGACTAGCGGATCTGATAAGCTCCTACAATGAGCAGTTCTTC
CDR3: CASSPGLADLISSYNEQFF

size: .
D: .
V: TRBV6-2/TRBV6-3
J: TRBJ2-1
DNA: TGTGCCAGCAGTTACTCGAAGGGTAATGAGCAGTTCTTC
CDR3: CASSYSKGNEQFF

size: many
D: TRBD2
V: TRBV24-1
J: TRBJ2-1
DNA: TGTGCCACCAGTGAGGCCGGGACTAGCGATGAGCAGTTCTTC
CDR3: CATSEAGTSDEQFF

size: many
D: .
V: TRBV29-1
J: TRBJ2-1
DNA: TGCAGCGTTGAACGGGATAGCTCCTACAATGAGCAGTTCTTC
CDR3: CSVERDSSYNEQFF

size: .
D: .
V: TRBV6-9
J: TRBJ2-5
DNA: TGTGCCAGCAGTTTCCTAACTAGCCGGGAGACCCAGTACTTC
CDR3: CASSFLTSRETQYF

size: .
D: .
V: TRBV28
J: TRBJ2-7
DNA: TGTGCCAGCAGCTCCTACCTCATGAGGACACCCTACGAGCAGTACTTC
CDR3: CASSSYLMRTPYEQYF

size: few
D: TRBD2
V: TRBV28
J: TRBJ2-3
DNA: TGTGCCAGCAGTTCCTACCTTGGGACTAGCGGGAACACAGATACGCAGTATTTT
CDR3: CASSSYLGTSGNTDTQYF

size: once
D: TRBD2
V: TRBV19
J: TRBJ2-1
DNA: TGTGCCAGTACCCGGCTTAGCGGGAGCTCCTACAATGAGCAGTTCTTC
CDR3: CASTRLSGSSYNEQFF

size: many
D: .
V: TRBV27
J: TRBJ2-7
DNA: TGTGCCAGCAGTGTCGGGACGGCTATCTACGAGCAGTACTTC
CDR3: CASSVGTAIYEQYF

size: many
D: TRBD2
V: TRBV7-3
J: TRBJ2-7
DNA: TGTGCCAGCAGCTTAACTCCCCCCGGGAGGTACAACTACAAGAACTCCTACGAGCAGTACTTC
CDR3: CASSLTPPGRYNYKNSYEQYF

size: many
D: .
V: TRBV7-2
J: TRBJ2-5
DNA: TGTGCCAGCAGCCCACAGGGATTTTACGAGACCCAGTACTTC
CDR3: CASSPQGFYETQYF

size: many
D: .
V: TRBV11-2
J: TRBJ2-3
DNA: TGTGCCAGCAGCTTAGTTGGCTACACAGATACGCAGTATTTT
CDR3: CASSLVGYTDTQYF

size: few
D: TRBD2
V: TRBV3-1
J: TRBJ2-2
DNA: TGTGCCAGCAGCCAAGAGCCTAGCGGGAGAGCCACCGGGGAGCTGTTTTTT
CDR3: CASSQEPSGRATGELFF

size: .
D: .
V: TRBV4-2
J: TRBJ2-1
DNA: TGTGCCAGCAGCCAAGATCGAGTAAATGAGCAGTTCTTC
CDR3: CASSQDRVNEQFF

size: .
D: TRBD1
V: TRBV28
J: TRBJ2-1
DNA: TGTGCCAGCAGTTTAGGGACAGGGTTGAATGAGCAGTTCTTC
CDR3: CASSLGTGLNEQFF

size: few
D: .
V: TRBV5-1
J: TRBJ2-7
DNA: TGTGCCAGCTCACCTACTAACCGCGGAAGCTCCTACGAGCAGTACTTC
CDR3: CASSPTNRGSSYEQYF

size: few
D: .
V: TRBV7-9
J: TRBJ2-1
DNA: TGTGCCAGCAGCTCCCCGTATGGGGGCAGCTCCTACAATGAGCAGTTCTTC
CDR3: CASSSPYGGSSYNEQFF

size: few
D: TRBD2
V: TRBV5-1
J: TRBJ2-1
DNA: TGCGCCAGCAGCTTGGGGGGACTACCGGGGGGCAATGAGCAGTTCTTC
CDR3: CASSLGGLPGGNEQFF

size: many
D: .
V: TRBV7-2
J: TRBJ1-1
DNA: TGTGCCAGCAGCTTAGCGGTGACCAGCCCGAACACTGAAGCTTTCTTT
CDR3: CASSLAVTSPNTEAFF

size: few
D: .
V: TRBV7-9
J: TRBJ1-1
DNA: TGTGCCAGCAACACCGCGGGTTCAGTGAACACTGAAGCTTTCTTT
CDR3: CASNTAGSVNTEAFF

size: many
D: TRBD1
V: TRBV6-1
J: TRBJ2-5
DNA: TGTGCCAGCAGGACCCCAGGGGGACAAGAGACCCAGTACTTC
CDR3: CASRTPGGQETQYF

size: many
D: .
V: TRBV11-2
J: TRBJ2-1
DNA: TGTGCCAGCAGCTTCGAACGCAACAATGAGCAGTTCTTC
CDR3: CASSFERNNEQFF

size: many
D: .
V: TRBV20-1
J: TRBJ2-3
DNA: TGCAGTGTACGGTCTAGCGGCACAGATACGCAGTATTTT
CDR3: CSVRSSGTDTQYF

size: .
D: .
V: TRBV29-1
J: TRBJ2-3
DNA: TGCAGCGTTGTTGGGGGGAGTAAAGGCATAGATACGCAGTATTTT
CDR3: CSVVGGSKGIDTQYF

size: few
D: TRBD1
V: TRBV20-1
J: TRBJ2-1
DNA: TGCAGCGCCGGGAGACAGGGGAGTTACAATGAGCAGTTCTTC
CDR3: CSAGRQGSYNEQFF

size: few
D: .
V: TRBV9
J: TRBJ2-1
DNA: TGTGCCAGCAGCGCCTCCGCGTTGCACAATGAGCAGTTCTTC
CDR3: CASSASALHNEQFF

size: many
D: .
V: TRBV2
J: TRBJ2-6
DNA: TGTGCCAGCAGTGAAGTCCAATCTGGGGCCAACGTCCTGACTTTC
CDR3: CASSEVQSGANVLTF

size: .
D: .
V: TRBV11-2
J: TRBJ1-3
DNA: TGTGCCAGCAGCTTTCTTCGTAGTAGAACCATATATTTT
CDR3: CASSFLRSRTIYF

size: few
D: TRBD2
V: TRBV28
J: TRBJ2-7
DNA: TGTGCCAGCAGCCCCGGGGGGGCCAACTACGAGCAGTACTTC
CDR3: CASSPGGANYEQYF

size: many
D: .
V: TRBV3-1
J: TRBJ2-1
DNA: TGTGCCAGCAGCCAGGCGTCGAGTTACAATGAGCAGTTCTTC
CDR3: CASSQASSYNEQFF

size: .
D: .
V: TRBV5-1
J: TRBJ2-7
DNA: TGCGCCAGCAGTCGGGGGGCGATGGAGGAGCAGTACTTC
CDR3: CASSRGAMEEQYF